One and the same sample provided the 8 T cell receptor beta chains below, sequenced in a study of OX40 agonist ivuxolimab in advanced cancers. This table comes from immunoSEQ multiplex PCR, and its TCRdb copy is limited to in-frame clones, with some not included. Of about 63,000 clones in the sample, 70% to 80% were seen once. Sequencing was performed on CD4+ or CD8+ T cells sorted from blood, taken in a trial of the OX40 agonist ivuxolimab. The receptors shown here come from an adult with an advanced solid tumor such as melanoma, head and neck, liver or kidney cancer.

The V gene is TRBV5-1, the J gene TRBJ1-2; perhaps TRBD1 as D (5 bases). V lost 0 bases and J lost 0, with 9 bases in between. The CDR3 has 15 amino acids. The germline gives CDR1 SGHRS, CDR2 YFSETQ. CDR3 DNA: TGCGCCAGCAGCTTGGCGCCAGGGTCTAACTATGGCTACACCTTC. Translated, it gives CASSLAPGSNYGYTF.

The chain joins TRBV9 to TRBJ2-7; the match to TRBD2 covers 10 bases. V was pared by 4 bases and J by 4 bases, with 8 bases of the junction left unmatched. The CDR3 loop spans 15 amino acids. The germline gives CDR1 SGDLS, CDR2 YYNGEE. The CDR3 reads CASSPSGGAFYEQYF. The CDR3 bases are TGTGCCAGCAGCCCCAGCGGGGGGGCTTTTTACGAGCAGTACTTC.

The V call is TRBV19, the J call TRBJ2-3; D perhaps matches TRBD2 (6 bases). The length of the CDR3 is 13 residues. Germline V gene data show CDR1 as LNHDA and CDR2 as SQIVND (reference sequence). Trimming removed 6 bases from V and 6 bases from J, with 13 bases in between. The CDR3 loop reads CASSAGSSDTQYF. The CDR3, as DNA: TGTGCCAGTAGCGCGGGGAGTTCCGATACGCAGTATTTT. Full variable domain (rest looked up from reference TRBV19 and TRBJ2-3): DGGITQSPKYLFRKEGQNVTLSCEQNLNHDAMYWYRQDPGQGLRLIYYSQIVNDFQKGDIAEGYSVSREKKESFPLTVTSAQKNPTAFYLCASSAGSSDTQYFGPGTRLTVL.

The chain couples TRBV2 to TRBJ2-1; weak D call: TRBD2 (6 bases). Trimming took 8 bases from V and 7 from J, leaving 18 bases between them. Germline loops: CDR1 SNHLY, CDR2 FYNNEI. The CDR3 consists of 14 residues. DNA of the CDR3: TGTGCCAGCTTCTCGGGACTGGAATATAATGAGCAGTTCTTC. This sequence encodes CASFSGLEYNEQFF.

The chain joins TRBV6-5 to TRBJ1-4; a weak D match, TRBD1 (5 bases). CDR3 length equals 14 residues. Deletions cut 5 bases from V and 7 bases from J, with 14 bases between. Germline CDR1 MNHEY, CDR2 SVGAGI. This chain's CDR3 is CASSLRDPGEKLFF. The CDR3 region has the DNA TGTGCCAGCAGTCTCCGGGACCCTGGTGAAAAACTGTTTTTT.

This clone turned up a few times. V usage is TRBV6-1 and J usage is TRBJ1-5; D uncertain. The germline V gene has CDR1 MNHNS and CDR2 SASEGT. The CDR3 consists of 14 residues. The V end was cut by 10 bases, the J end by 3 bases, with 16 bases between. This chain's CDR3 is CATILGGNNQPQHF. The CDR3 bases are TGTGCCACCATCCTAGGAGGCAACAATCAGCCCCAGCATTTT.

The CDR3 region is CASSGTGIDISPLHF. The CDR3 DNA reads as TGTGCCAGCAGTGGGACAGGGATAGATATTTCACCCCTCCACTTT. V gene TRBV6-1 combines with J gene TRBJ1-6, with 8 bases matching TRBD1. The CDR3 has 15 residues. The V gene's germline CDR1 is MNHNS and CDR2 SASEGT. V shed 4 bases, J shed 9 bases, and the junction held 8 bases outside the gene matches.

This chain connects TRBV19 to TRBJ2-5, with 10 bases fitting TRBD1. Trimming cost V 5 bases and J 4 bases; bases outside gene matches: 19. This CDR3 region has 19 residues. Germline values: CDR1 LNHDA, CDR2 SQIVND (reference sequence). The CDR3, as DNA: TGTGCCAGTAGTTCGACTTCCGGTGGACAGGGGGAATTTCGAGAGACCCAGTACTTC. Translating it yields CASSSTSGGQGEFRETQYF.